The T cell receptor (beta chain) described here comes from a study of blood T cell repertoires in COVID-19 (dated by TCRdb to 2019 to 2021). At the level of the whole study: Collaborator samples came from the United States, Italy and Spain and covered acute and convalescent phases of COVID-19. The prospective study material was composed of cDNA or gDNA derived from T cells, B-cell-depleted T cells, or PBMCs. Deeply sampled blood TCRbeta repertoires from subjects exposed to, actively infected with, or recovered from COVID-19 were included in the dataset. The repertoires were made available in a free public database intended to serve as a resource for research on the immune response to SARS-CoV-2. The samples were drawn from the first 160 participants of the ongoing ImmuneRACE study and from more than 1,000 subjects provided by 6 global collaborators. Nearly every sample came with metadata listing a de-identified subject ID, COVID-19 status, age in years and sex. Where HLA class I and class II types were available, the types were taken from metadata supplied by the sample provider, not from assay-based typing. Beyond this particular receptor, the publication reports: The quantity of clinical and demographic metadata differed by source and by participant and was supplied without curation.

TCRbeta CDR3 regions were amplified from genomic DNA by means of the immunoSEQ Assay, a bias-controlled multiplex PCR. In the original analysis: Nucleated cell counts per sample were estimated from amplification of reference gene primers within the assay. Sequence reads were collapsed and filtered to measure the absolute abundance of every unique TCRbeta CDR3 rearrangement. Productive Simpson clonality was computed per sample as the square root of Simpson's diversity index over productive rearrangements. The table was pulled from immuneACCESS by TCRdb, which kept in-frame rearrangements only. Such tables lose some clones; where checked, under half of the loss comes from unresolved V genes, and the rest has no known cause. V and J calls and clone size are given by that table; D and trimming were obtained from the DNA. This sample lists 300,000 to 400,000 clones; around four fifths were detected once. The ten top clones hold approximately 3.1% of the sample.

Each collaborating institution followed its own protocols to collect whole blood in K2EDTA tubes. Collaborator samples were shipped for TCRbeta analysis as frozen whole blood, isolated PBMCs, or DNA extracted from either sample type. From the germline V gene, CDR1 is LGHNA and CDR2 is YSLEER. V loses 0 bases, J loses 1 base, and the germline ends lie 7 bases apart. The CDR3 holds 15 amino acids from the cysteine to the phenylalanine. Of all the DNA, just the CDR3 is kept, 45 bases in frame from base 1. This clone was recorded once. Its antigen is currently not known. No base qualities exist here, and no much larger clone lies one base off it.

Sequencing was performed on peripheral blood. This clonotype was sampled from a man younger than 45 with active or convalescent COVID-19. The chain uses TRBV4-3 and TRBJ1-5; the best D guess is TRBD1, with 5 bases matching. This receptor has the CDR3 CASSQDTGSNQPQHF. The nucleotide sequence is given as TGCGCCAGCAGCCAAGATACAGGCAGCAATCAGCCCCAGCATTTT.